The next 26 T cell receptor beta chains were all read from a single sample in a study of blood T cell repertoires in COVID-19. TCRdb's table, derived via immunoSEQ multiplex PCR, lists solely in-frame clones and lacks some. The sample has roughly 140,000 clones; about nine tenths are singletons. The sample taken for sequencing was PBMCs or T cells enriched from blood (not recorded which). These receptors originate from a man aged 55 to 70 who had recovered from COVID-19.

Only one count was recorded for this clone. The genes are TRBV2 and TRBJ1-1; D gene uncertain. This CDR3 has 12 amino acids. Trimming took 2 bases from V and 6 from J, leaving 7 bases between them. The germline V gene has CDR1 SNHLY and CDR2 FYNNEI. This chain's CDR3 is CASSEQAAEAFF. CDR3 nucleotides: TGTGCCAGCAGTGAACAGGCCGCTGAAGCTTTCTTT.

For this clone: A read error may account for a junction end that differs from germline. The rearrangement joins TRBV18 to TRBJ2-7; the D gene is possibly TRBD1 (6 bases). This CDR3 comprises 14 residues. CDR1 and CDR2 (germline): KGHSH, LQKENI. The CDR3 sequence: CASSPPSGVAEQYF. The CDR3 DNA follows: TGTGCCAGCTCTCCACCTTCAGGGGTGGCCGAGCAGTACTTC.

The count of this clone is one. This sequence joins TRBV3-1 (or the pseudogene TRBV3-2) and TRBJ2-1; 10 bases are shared with TRBD2. The CDR3 contains 18 residues. The germline V gene has CDR1 LGHDT and CDR2 YNNKEL (reference sequence). Losses at the gene ends were 0 bases for V and 0 bases for J; bases not matched to a gene: 5. CDR3 residues: CASSQEGLAGASYNEQFF. The DNA of the CDR3 is TGTGCCAGCAGCCAAGAGGGGCTAGCGGGGGCCTCCTACAATGAGCAGTTCTTC.

The chain employs TRBV19 and TRBJ2-7; 7 nucleotides line up with TRBD2. Germline trimming cut 3 bases from V and 0 bases from J; bases unmatched to any gene: 2. Germline V CDR1 and CDR2: LNHDA, SQIVND (reference sequence). This CDR3 has 14 amino acids. The chain's CDR3 is CASSMGGVSYEQYF. In DNA form, the CDR3 reads TGTGCCAGTAGTATGGGAGGGGTCTCCTACGAGCAGTACTTC.

V usage is TRBV18 and J usage is TRBJ2-7; weak D call: TRBD2 (5 bases). Looked up from germline, CDR1 is KGHSH and CDR2 is LQKENI. V lost 3 bases and J 7 bases, leaving 13 bases between the germline ends. This CDR3 spans 13 amino acids. The CDR3 bases are TGTGCCAGCTCACCGACACCAACGGGGGAGCAGTACTTC. This sequence encodes CASSPTPTGEQYF. Filled out from reference TRBV18 and TRBJ2-7, the complete variable domain reads NAGVMQNPRHLVRRRGQEARLRCSPMKGHSHVYWYRQLPEEGLKFMVYLQKENIIDESGMPKERFSAEFPKEGPSILRIQQVVRGDSAAYFCASSPTPTGEQYFGPGTRLTVT.

This clone appeared once. This chain connects TRBV29-1 to TRBJ2-3, with 11 bases identical to TRBD1. The ends lost 7 bases at V and 7 bases at J; junction bases unmatched: 7. CDR1 and CDR2 from the germline V gene are SQVTM and ANQGSEA. This CDR3 has 13 amino acids. The CDR3 DNA sequence: TGCAGCGCAGGACAGGGGGCGCGAAATACGCAGTATTTT. This gives the protein CSAGQGARNTQYF.

This clone was observed a single time. The gene calls are TRBV6-4 and TRBJ1-2; D is possibly TRBD1 (6 bases). Germline V gene data show CDR1 as MRHNA and CDR2 as SNTAGT. This CDR3 is 16 amino acids long. With 6 bases removed from V and 1 base from J, the gap between germline ends came to 18 bases. The CDR3 reads CASRRKGDGLNYGYTF. Here the CDR3 DNA reads TGTGCCAGCAGGCGCAAGGGGGACGGACTTAACTATGGCTACACCTTC.

The rearrangement joins TRBV24-1 to TRBJ1-1, with D tentatively TRBD1 (5 bases). This CDR3 has 14 residues. V was cut by 4 bases and J by 8 bases, with 16 bases left in between. Germline values: CDR1 KGHDR, CDR2 SFDVKD. This CDR3 reads CATSDPADSREAFF. CDR3 nucleotide sequence: TGTGCCACCAGTGACCCCGCCGACAGCCGGGAAGCTTTCTTT.

The chain combines TRBV28 with TRBJ2-4, with 8 bases aligning to TRBD2. Per germline, CDR1 MDHEN and CDR2 SYDVKM. CDR3 size: 16 residues. V was clipped by 5 bases and J by 6 bases; unmatched bases: 12. The CDR3: CASSTRLAIPANIQYF. CDR3 in DNA: TGTGCCAGCAGTACCCGACTAGCGATTCCCGCAAACATTCAGTACTTC.

The chain joins TRBV2 to TRBJ1-3; no reliable D call. Germline V gives CDR1 SNHLY, CDR2 FYNNEI. CDR3 length: 13 amino acids. The ends were cut back, 8 bases at V and 1 base at J, with 9 bases in the middle. CDR3 protein: CASYSVSGNTIYF. The CDR3 DNA follows: TGTGCCAGCTATTCAGTATCTGGAAACACCATATATTTT.

This clone came up once. The chain joins TRBV6-5 to TRBJ1-2, with D perhaps matching TRBD1 (5 bases). Germline-derived CDR1 and CDR2 are MNHEY and SVGAGI. CDR3 length equals 13 residues. V lost 4 bases and J lost 4, with 10 bases in between. The CDR3 DNA sequence: TGTGCCAGCAGTTGGGGGGGAGGCTATGGCTACACCTTC. It encodes CASSWGGGYGYTF.

The table lists this clone with a count of one. This chain joins TRBV7-8 and TRBJ2-1, with 9 positions matching TRBD2. The germline V gene encodes CDR1 SGHVS and CDR2 FQNEAQ. The ends lost 5 bases at V and 3 bases at J; junction bases unmatched: 2. The CDR3 extends over 14 amino acids. Written as DNA, the CDR3 is TGTGCCAGCAGCCAAGCGGGGGGCTACAATGAGCAGTTCTTC. Protein product: CASSQAGGYNEQFF.

V is TRBV28 and J is TRBJ2-6, with D unresolved. V lost 10 bases and J 5 bases, leaving 6 bases between the germline ends. There are 11 residues in the CDR3. CDR1 is MDHEN, CDR2 SYDVKM, per germline. CDR3 amino acids: CATLWANVLTF. DNA of the CDR3: TGTGCCACCCTTTGGGCCAACGTCCTGACTTTC.

The V call is TRBV27, the J call TRBJ1-6, with TRBD1 matching over 10 bases. V trimming: 3 bases; J trimming: 10 bases; junction bases outside the gene matches: 6. There are 15 residues in the CDR3. Germline lookup yields CDR1 MNHEY and CDR2 SMNVEV (reference sequence). CDR3 nucleotide sequence: TGTGCCAGCAGTTTCACCGGGACAGGGGCCTCACCCCTCCACTTT. It translates to CASSFTGTGASPLHF.

In this sample, this clone turned up once. V gene TRBV28 combines with J gene TRBJ2-7; D ambiguous. The CDR3 contains 12 residues. Germline CDR1 and CDR2: MDHEN and SYDVKM. The V end lost 8 bases, the J end lost 4 bases, and 12 bases lay between the germline ends. This chain's CDR3 is CASYHTPYEQYF. CDR3 coding DNA: TGTGCCAGCTACCACACACCGTACGAGCAGTACTTC.

The rearrangement uses TRBV9 and TRBJ2-7; D is perhaps TRBD2 (6 bases). Germline lookup yields CDR1 SGDLS and CDR2 YYNGEE. V lost 3 bases, J lost 0 bases, and 13 bases lay in between. The CDR3 is made up of 15 amino acids. Here the CDR3 DNA reads TGTGCCAGCAGCGCTCTTGGGACTGGCTCCTACGAGCAGTACTTC. As protein: CASSALGTGSYEQYF. Looking up the rest from reference TRBV9 and TRBJ2-7 gives the full variable domain: DSGVTQTPKHLITATGQRVTLRCSPRSGDLSVYWYQQSLDQGLQFLIQYYNGEERAKGNILERFSAQQFPDLHSELNLSSLELGDSALYFCASSALGTGSYEQYFGPGTRLTVT.

The chain joins TRBV24-1 to TRBJ2-7, with D possibly TRBD1 on 6 matching bases. The CDR3 covers 14 residues. V lost 5 bases and J 7 bases, leaving 17 bases between the germline ends. Germline loops: CDR1 KGHDR, CDR2 SFDVKD. The CDR3 DNA follows: TGTGCCACCAGTGCCGGGACATCCGTCGGGGAGCAGTACTTC. This sequence encodes CATSAGTSVGEQYF.

The V and J genes are TRBV12-5 and TRBJ1-5; D may be TRBD1 (6 bases). V lost 0 bases and J 7 bases, leaving 25 bases between the germline ends. Germline V lookup: CDR1 LGHNT, CDR2 FRNRAP. CDR3 size: 19 residues. This chain's CDR3 is CASGLVGQPARGARQPQHF. In DNA, the CDR3 is TGTGCTAGTGGTTTGGTAGGTCAGCCGGCTCGGGGGGCGAGGCAGCCCCAGCATTTT.

V and J are TRBV3-1 (or the pseudogene TRBV3-2) and TRBJ1-2; D is uncertain. V lost 5 bases, J lost 10 bases, and 14 bases lay in between. Germline V gene lookup returns CDR1 LGHDT and CDR2 YNNKEL (reference sequence). This CDR3 spans 12 amino acids. CDR3 in DNA: TGTGCCAGCAGCACTTCGGGGAGGGACTACACCTTC. Translation: CASSTSGRDYTF.

In this sample, this clone turned up once. The J gene is TRBJ2-2, the V gene TRBV6-5, with TRBD1 identical over 10 bases. CDR3 length: 16 residues. CDR1 MNHEY and CDR2 SVGAGI come from the germline V gene. J gave up 5 bases and V 4 bases, and 7 bases lay outside the gene matches. CDR3 sequence reads: CASSSRQGAWTGELFF. In nucleotides, the CDR3 is TGTGCCAGCAGTTCACGACAGGGGGCTTGGACCGGGGAGCTGTTTTTT.

This clone was counted only a few times. This sequence joins TRBV19 and TRBJ1-5; the D is unclear. V lost 7 bases, J lost 2 bases, and 6 bases lay in between. This CDR3 has 12 amino acids. The germline V gene encodes CDR1 LNHDA and CDR2 SQIVND (reference sequence). The CDR3 here is CASKEGNQPQHF. CDR3 DNA sequence: TGTGCCAGTAAGGAGGGCAATCAGCCCCAGCATTTT.

The chain employs TRBV20-1 and TRBJ1-4; D call uncertain. The CDR3 is 13 residues long. Trimming left V 3 bases short and J 8 bases short, with 13 bases between. CDR1 DFQATT and CDR2 SNEGSKA come from the germline V gene (reference sequence). The CDR3 reads CSASGGAAEKLFF. The CDR3 DNA is TGCAGTGCTAGTGGCGGAGCGGCAGAAAAACTGTTTTTT.

The count of this clone is one. The rearrangement joins TRBV27 to TRBJ2-3; D unresolved. Trimming took 3 bases from V and 6 from J, leaving 13 bases between them. The CDR3 loop spans 14 amino acids. Germline V gene lookup returns CDR1 MNHEY and CDR2 SMNVEV (reference sequence). CDR3 residues: CASSLVARWDTQYF. CDR3 coding DNA: TGTGCCAGCAGTTTGGTGGCTAGGTGGGATACGCAGTATTTT.

The gene calls are TRBV2 and TRBJ2-5; D might be TRBD1 (5 bases). V lost 3 bases, J lost 7 bases, and 12 bases lay in between. The V gene's germline CDR1 is SNHLY and CDR2 FYNNEI. CDR3 length equals 13 residues. CDR3 DNA sequence: TGTGCCAGCAGTGAGTACAGGTTGCGGACCCAGTACTTC. Translating gives CASSEYRLRTQYF.

This clone was counted a few times. The V gene is TRBV14, the J gene TRBJ1-3; a weak D match, TRBD1 (5 bases). The CDR3 spans 13 residues. Germline assignment: CDR1 SGHDN and CDR2 FVKESK. Trimming took 0 bases from V and 9 from J, leaving 9 bases between them. In DNA, the CDR3 is TGTGCCAGCAGCCAAGATCTTCAGGGCACCATATATTTT. This codes for CASSQDLQGTIYF.

In this sample, this clone turned up a few times. The J gene is TRBJ1-1, the V gene TRBV6-5; D ambiguous. CDR1 and CDR2 from the germline V gene are MNHEY and SVGAGI. V lost 7 bases, J lost 1 base, and 4 bases lay in between. This CDR3 is 11 amino acids long. This CDR3 is CASTSNTEAFF. The CDR3, as DNA: TGTGCCAGCACCTCGAACACTGAAGCTTTCTTT.